This T cell receptor beta chain was recorded in a study of cytomegalovirus exposure and HLA in healthy donors (dated by TCRdb to 2017 to 2019). With regard to the full study: The 666 repertoires of the first cohort and the roughly 110 validation repertoires were produced on the same platform, according to a later analysis. The study aimed to test whether cataloging public T cell receptors could reveal signatures of past pathogen exposure. Along with the roughly 700-subject first cohort, a separate validation cohort of over a hundred different subjects was used. The study combined high-throughput TCR immunosequencing, statistical association of individual TCRs with disease status, and machine learning to predict cytomegalovirus infection status. What the research found in general, with its limitations: Across donors, most TCR sequences were observed very rarely, whereas some public TCRs were present in many individuals. In the study, approximately 160 TCR beta chains were listed as associated with cytomegalovirus. Cytomegalovirus status was reported to be diagnosed by the classifier with high specificity and sensitivity in both the original and validation cohorts. Of the cluster scores, 85% to 95% were above 0 in a later analysis, which found that TCRs clustered in the first cohort also tended to co-occur in the approximately 130 validation repertoires. In vitro tests confirmed that a few of the cytomegalovirus-associated TCR beta chains recognize cytomegalovirus antigens. It was suggested by the authors that the approach could potentially be generalized to other disease states and immunological phenotypes. A later analysis lacked HLA typing for the validation cohort, so it scored co-occurrence in that cohort across all 120 repertoires.

CDR1 and CDR2 are read off the germline V gene as SGHRS and YFSETQ. The junction carries 20 bases between V and J, which are trimmed by 4 bases and 6 bases respectively. The CDR3 spans 16 residues, from the cysteine through the phenylalanine. Of all the DNA, just the CDR3 is kept, 48 bases in frame from base 1. The donors belonged to the validation cohort of under 150 subjects, which was separate from the 666-subject first cohort. Libraries were built with the immunoSEQ multiplex PCR assay. The study's own analysis went as follows. A statistical classification framework was developed to diagnose cytomegalovirus status using the catalog of TCR beta chain sequences. The source is immuneACCESS, and TCRdb retained only in-frame sequences with V and J called. Part of the clones is not carried over; for the studies checked, unresolved V genes explain less than half of this, and the remainder is unexplained. The DNA gave D and trimming, while V, J and clone size come from that table. The sample profile shows about 57,000 clones; around 92% of them were found once. The ten largest make up more than 0.95% of the sample.

Note on this clone: Its antigen has not been determined. No per-base quality is available; no much larger clone lies one base away.

The receptor's source is a woman aged 18 to 35 in good health and CMV-seronegative. Sequenced: PBMCs. This chain is built from TRBV5-1 and TRBJ2-1, and TRBD2 may be the D gene, going by 9 matching bases. The nucleotide sequence reads TGCGCCAGCAGCGCTATCAGGGGGCGGGAGGGCAATGAGCAGTTCTTC. The resulting protein is CASSAIRGREGNEQFF.